What follows describes a single TCR beta chain. The sample originates from a study of blood T cell repertoires in COVID-19. Overall study context: From T cells, B-cell-depleted T cells, or PBMCs came the material, which was cDNA or gDNA.

V was clipped by 3 bases and J by 0 bases, with 11 bases between them. This CDR3 has 15 amino acids. CDR1 KGHSH and CDR2 LQKENI come from the germline V gene. The protocol was immunoSEQ multiplex PCR, while the TCRdb copy is restricted to in-frame clones and leaves out a portion. The sample has about 400,000 clones; about nine tenths are singletons. This TCR was recovered from a woman under 40 with active or convalescent COVID-19. V usage is TRBV18 and J usage is TRBJ1-2; D remains unclear. Sequenced input: peripheral blood. The CDR3 reads CASSPERTPNYGYTF. The DNA for the CDR3 is TGTGCCAGCTCACCTGAGCGGACCCCTAACTATGGCTACACCTTC.